One sample yielded the 19 T cell receptor beta chains listed below, sequenced in a study of Graves' ophthalmopathy and Graves' hyperthyroidism. For repertoire sequencing, the TCR beta CDR3 regions were amplified from RNA transcripts. Second-round multiplex PCR followed a first-round RT-PCR using HTBI primers. Using its own MiXCR run on the multiplex PCR reads, TCRdb lists one record per CDR3 protein. This table has approximately 640,000 distinct CDR3 sequences, about 41% appearing once. Material for sequencing was peripheral blood. The receptors stem from an adult man with Graves' ophthalmopathy.

This chain links TRBV12-5 with TRBJ2-7; D ambiguous. CDR1 and CDR2 from the germline V gene are LGHNT and FRNRAP. This CDR3 spans 12 amino acids. V lost 5 bases, J lost 4 bases, and 9 bases lay in between. The CDR3 DNA is TGTGCTAGTGGTCCGGGTTTTTACGAGCAGTACTTC. This translates into CASGPGFYEQYF.

The table lists this clonotype with many counts. This rearrangement joins TRBV29-1 to TRBJ1-2, with D possibly being TRBD1 (5 bases). The CDR3 covers 14 residues. Germline assignment: CDR1 SQVTM and CDR2 ANQGSEA. With 5 bases removed from V and 6 bases from J, the gap between germline ends came to 19 bases. The CDR3: CSVFGTGISNGYTF. The CDR3 DNA sequence: TGCAGCGTTTTCGGAACAGGCATCTCTAATGGCTACACCTTC.

The chain couples TRBV27 to TRBJ1-1, with TRBD1 matching 7 bases. The ends lost 5 bases at V and 0 bases at J; junction bases unmatched: 12. Germline CDR1 MNHEY, CDR2 SMNVEV (reference sequence). This CDR3 has 17 residues. In nucleotides, the CDR3 is TGTGCCAGCAGTACCACGGGACAGCGATCCCTGAACACTGAAGCTTTCTTT. Encoded protein: CASSTTGQRSLNTEAFF.

At least ten counts were recorded for this clonotype. V gene TRBV15 combines with J gene TRBJ1-5; the D is unclear. The CDR3 contains 13 residues. Germline V gene lookup returns CDR1 LNHNV and CDR2 YYDKDF (reference sequence). Trimming removed 3 bases from V and 1 base from J, with 4 bases in between. The CDR3, as DNA: TGTGCCACCAGCAGGGGAAGCAATCAGCCCCAGCATTTT. This translates into CATSRGSNQPQHF. Based on the CDR3 plus reference TRBV15 and TRBJ1-5, the full variable domain is DAMVIQNPRYQVTQFGKPVTLSCSQTLNHNVMYWYQQKSSQAPKLLFHYYDKDFNNEADTPDNFQSRRPNTSFCFLDIRSPGLGDTAMYLCATSRGSNQPQHFGDGTRLSIL.

This clonotype was observed many times. The chain uses TRBV10-3 and TRBJ2-5, with 10 nucleotides matching TRBD2. Losses at the gene ends were 7 bases for V and 5 bases for J; bases not matched to a gene: 4. Per the germline V gene, CDR1 is ENHRY and CDR2 is SYGVKD. The CDR3 totals 13 residues. The CDR3 is CAINQREGETQYF. The DNA for the CDR3 is TGTGCCATCAATCAGCGGGAGGGGGAGACCCAGTACTTC.

This clonotype was recorded at least ten times. The chain links TRBV28 to TRBJ1-6, with D perhaps matching TRBD1 (6 bases). Germline CDR1 and CDR2: MDHEN and SYDVKM. The CDR3 sequence is 16 residues long. The ends were cut back, 6 bases at V and 5 bases at J, with 17 bases in the middle. CDR3 in DNA: TGTGCCAGCAGCCCGACCCAGACAGGCGATAATTCACCCCTCCACTTT. As protein: CASSPTQTGDNSPLHF.

This clonotype was seen a few times. The chain combines TRBV7-9 with TRBJ2-6; 10 bases align to TRBD1. Germline V gene sequence: CDR1 SEHNR, CDR2 FQNEAQ (reference sequence). CDR3 length: 20 residues. V lost 5 bases, J lost 2 bases, and 15 bases stayed unmatched. CDR3 bases: TGTGCCAGCAGCCCAATCCCGGGACAGGGGCTAGGCCCTGGGGCCAACGTCCTGACTTTC. This encodes CASSPIPGQGLGPGANVLTF.

This clonotype came up once. V and J are TRBV19 and TRBJ2-1; a possible D gene is TRBD2 (6 bases). The V gene lost 5 bases and the J gene lost 0 bases, with 11 bases spanning the gap. The CDR3 length is 15 residues. Germline loops: CDR1 LNHDA, CDR2 SQIVND (reference sequence). CDR3 DNA: TGTGCCAGTAGTTTTGCGGGGTCCTCCTACAATGAGCAGTTCTTC. Amino acids: CASSFAGSSYNEQFF.

Notes on this clonotype: Possible read error: a much larger clone is one base away. The chain employs TRBV7-9 and TRBJ2-7, with D maybe TRBD2 (6 bases). The CDR3 spans 15 residues. The V gene lost 6 bases and the J gene lost 1 base, with 16 bases spanning the gap. CDR1 and CDR2 (germline): SEHNR, FQNEAQ (reference sequence). This CDR3 reads CASRPSEGNSYEQYF. In DNA form, the CDR3 reads TGTGCCAGCAGGCCTAGCGAAGGGAATTCCTACGAGCAGTACTTC.

This clonotype was picked up a small number of times. This chain uses TRBV12-3 or TRBV12-4 with TRBJ1-2, with 8 bases identical to TRBD1. The CDR3 spans 16 residues. J was trimmed by 8 bases and V by 1 base; bases with no gene match: 12. The CDR3 bases are TGTGCCAGCAGTTTAGTAGACGGACAGGGAAGAAGCGGCTACACCTTC. This gives the protein CASSLVDGQGRSGYTF.

The table lists this clonotype with many counts. The gene calls are TRBV2 and TRBJ2-6; TRBD2 agrees at 7 bases. The V segment lost 8 bases and the J segment 2 bases; nucleotides outside the gene matches: 6. The germline V gene has CDR1 SNHLY and CDR2 FYNNEI. The CDR3 runs 15 residues. The CDR3 DNA follows: TGTGCCAGCCAATACCGGGGGGCTGGGGCCAACGTCCTGACTTTC. This codes for CASQYRGAGANVLTF.

This clonotype has a count of ten or more. The chain employs TRBV7-9 and TRBJ1-1; D not certain. V lost 2 bases, J lost 3 bases, and 16 bases lay in between. Germline V gene sequence: CDR1 SEHNR, CDR2 FQNEAQ (reference sequence). The CDR3 length is 16 residues. Written as DNA, the CDR3 is TGTGCCAGCAGCTTAAGAAGCGCCTCCCAGGACACTGAAGCTTTCTTT. This gives the protein CASSLRSASQDTEAFF.

V and J are TRBV13 and TRBJ1-2; a weak D match, TRBD1 (6 bases). V lost 0 bases to trimming and J lost 5 bases, with 13 bases between them. There are 15 residues in the CDR3. The germline V gene encodes CDR1 PRHDT and CDR2 FYEKMQ (reference sequence). CDR3 nucleotides: TGTGCCAGCAGCTTAGGGGGGGGGGCCGGGTATGGCTACACCTTC. Translation gives CASSLGGGAGYGYTF.

In this sample, this clonotype turned up a few times. V is TRBV3-1 and J is TRBJ1-3; D gene unclear. V shed 4 bases and J shed 5 bases, with 12 bases lying between them. The CDR3 extends over 14 amino acids. Germline V gene data show CDR1 as LGHDT and CDR2 as YNNKEL (reference sequence). CDR3 bases: TGTGCCAGCAGCCCTGCGGCAGCGAGAAACACCATATATTTT. Translating it yields CASSPAAARNTIYF.

This clonotype was seen at least ten times. This chain links TRBV12-3 or TRBV12-4 with TRBJ1-5; D is possibly TRBD1 (6 bases). The CDR3 is made up of 14 amino acids. V lost 2 bases and J 6 bases, leaving 11 bases between the germline ends. This CDR3 reads CASSLSQGGQPQHF. CDR3 nucleotides: TGTGCCAGCAGTTTATCACAGGGCGGTCAGCCCCAGCATTTT.

This clonotype was seen at least ten times. CDR3 loop: CASSPRTGTEKLFF. The DNA for the CDR3 is TGTGCCAGCAGCCCTCGGACAGGGACGGAAAAACTGTTTTTT. V and J are TRBV7-8 and TRBJ1-4, with 8 bases lining up with TRBD1. The CDR3 spans 14 residues. The germline V gene encodes CDR1 SGHVS and CDR2 FQNEAQ. After removal of 5 bases from V and 8 bases from J, the junction contained 7 bases not matched to a gene.

The CDR3 loop reads CASTPGGTQYF. The CDR3 coding sequence is TGTGCCAGCACCCCCGGGGGTACCCAGTACTTC. This rearrangement joins TRBV7-9 to TRBJ2-5; a possible D gene is TRBD2 (6 bases). The CDR3 spans 11 residues. Germline values: CDR1 SEHNR, CDR2 FQNEAQ (reference sequence). V gave up 7 bases and J gave up 8 bases, with 11 bases separating them.

V usage is TRBV29-1 and J usage is TRBJ1-3; maybe TRBD1 (5 bases). This CDR3 contains 13 residues. V shed 1 base and J shed 7 bases, with 11 bases lying between them. Looked up from germline, CDR1 is SQVTM and CDR2 is ANQGSEA. The CDR3 sequence is CSVEAGTTNTIYF. The CDR3 nucleotides are TGCAGCGTTGAAGCTGGGACCACGAACACCATATATTTT.

Ten or more counts support this clonotype. This chain connects TRBV24-1 to TRBJ2-5; TRBD2 aligns across 10 bases. This CDR3 region has 18 residues. V lost 2 bases and J lost 1; bases outside the gene matches: 9. Germline V CDR1 and CDR2: KGHDR, SFDVKD. For the CDR3, the DNA is TGTGCCACCAGTGATTATTTCGGCGAGCGGGAGGGCCAAGAGACCCAGTACTTC. It codes for CATSDYFGEREGQETQYF.